Listed below are T cell receptor beta chains from one sample, sequenced in a study of T cell repertoires in cytomegalovirus infection. Using its own MiXCR run on the reads, TCRdb lists one record per CDR3 protein. In the table there are tens of thousands of distinct CDR3 sequences, about 4.2% of which are singletons. Sequenced sample: PBMCs. These receptors were taken from a human donor in good health (CMV status not recorded). Some clones in this sample may be carry-over from other donors' samples. Both conserved end residues are part of each CDR3. Each record gives: clone size, V gene, D gene, J gene, CDR3 length, CDR3 protein, CDR3 DNA. The D gene is left open where the match is weak. Clone size is stated in some rows and not others, as once, few, many or a class when expanded.

many	TRBV7-8	.	TRBJ1-3	15	CASSLGQATGNTIYF	TGTGCCAGCAGCTTAGGGCAGGCGACTGGAAACACCATATATTTT
many	TRBV11-2	TRBD1	TRBJ1-1	15	CASSSPTGLNTEAFF	TGTGCCAGCAGCTCGCCGACAGGGTTGAACACTGAAGCTTTCTTT
many	TRBV7-2	.	TRBJ1-4	15	CASSPRPRANEKLFF	TGTGCCAGCAGCCCCAGACCCAGGGCCAATGAAAAACTGTTTTTT
many	TRBV4-1	.	TRBJ1-2	13	CASSQQGGYGYTF	TGCGCCAGCAGCCAGCAGGGTGGCTATGGCTACACCTTC
many	TRBV12-3/TRBV12-4	.	TRBJ2-1	17	CASSFGTERASYNEQFF	TGTGCCAGCAGTTTTGGGACCGAGCGGGCCTCCTACAATGAGCAGTTCTTC
many	TRBV7-2	.	TRBJ2-1	14	CASSLAPGYNEQFF	TGTGCCAGCAGCTTAGCCCCAGGATACAATGAGCAGTTCTTC
many	TRBV7-2	TRBD2	TRBJ2-2	18	CASSEWTSGGVVTGELFF	TGTGCCAGCAGCGAGTGGACTAGCGGGGGGGTAGTCACCGGGGAGCTGTTTTTT
many	TRBV28	TRBD2	TRBJ2-1	17	CASSLWELAGGPGEQFF	TGTGCCAGCAGTTTATGGGAACTAGCGGGAGGGCCTGGGGAGCAGTTCTTC
.	TRBV12-3/TRBV12-4	.	TRBJ2-1	15	CASSGGGTGNNEQFF	TGTGCCAGCAGTGGGGGTGGGACGGGGAACAATGAGCAGTTCTTC
many	TRBV7-8	.	TRBJ2-7	14	CASSLRSNTYEQYF	TGTGCCAGCAGCTTAAGATCGAATACCTACGAGCAGTACTTC
few	TRBV10-3	.	TRBJ2-3	14	CATTGGGKGDTQYF	TGTGCCACAACAGGGGGGGGAAAGGGAGATACGCAGTATTTT
many	TRBV7-2	.	TRBJ2-7	15	CASSRGSGMYYEQYF	TGTGCCAGCAGCCGGGGGTCAGGGATGTACTACGAGCAGTACTTC
many	TRBV7-2	TRBD2	TRBJ2-2	22	CASSPTVLRASGRASNTGELFF	TGTGCCAGCAGCCCAACGGTGCTAAGGGCTAGCGGGAGGGCCTCGAACACCGGGGAGCTGTTTTTT
.	TRBV4-1	.	TRBJ2-1	16	CASSQDGYGGYNEQFF	TGCGCCAGCAGCCAAGATGGCTATGGAGGTTACAATGAGCAGTTCTTC
many	TRBV7-3	TRBD2	TRBJ2-1	18	CASSSSPLIAGVGNEQFF	TGTGCCAGCAGCTCCTCCCCCCTTATAGCGGGAGTTGGAAATGAGCAGTTCTTC
many	TRBV6-2/TRBV6-3	.	TRBJ2-7	13	CASSYSVTYEQYF	TGTGCCAGCAGTTACAGTGTTACCTACGAGCAGTACTTC
many	TRBV6-2/TRBV6-3	.	TRBJ2-5	13	CASSYRGIETQYF	TGTGCCAGCAGTTATCGGGGTATAGAGACCCAGTACTTC
many	TRBV7-6	TRBD2	TRBJ2-1	19	CASSLEPRTSGRSSNEQFF	TGTGCCAGCAGCTTAGAACCCCGGACTAGCGGGAGGAGTAGCAATGAGCAGTTCTTC
many	TRBV20-1	.	TRBJ1-5	14	CSARDQQVNQPQHF	TGCAGTGCTAGAGATCAGCAGGTCAATCAGCCCCAGCATTTT
many	TRBV19	.	TRBJ1-1	10	CASRREKAFF	TGTGCCAGTCGTCGGGAGAAAGCTTTCTTT
few	TRBV7-9	.	TRBJ1-1	13	CASSLVSFPEAFF	TGTGCCAGCAGCTTAGTATCCTTCCCTGAAGCTTTCTTT
many	TRBV7-2	.	TRBJ1-6	14	CASSLGSYNSPLHF	TGTGCCAGCAGCTTAGGCTCCTATAATTCACCCCTCCACTTT
many	TRBV6-8	.	TRBJ2-2	14	CASSPFSNTGELFF	TGTGCCAGCAGTCCCTTCTCAAACACCGGGGAGCTGTTTTTT
many	TRBV7-2	TRBD1	TRBJ1-4	13	CASSLQGRGQLFF	TGTGCCAGCAGCTTACAGGGCAGGGGGCAACTGTTTTTT
many	TRBV15	.	TRBJ1-5	15	CATSREGVSNQPQHF	TGTGCCACCAGCAGAGAAGGGGTTAGCAATCAGCCCCAGCATTTT
many	TRBV11-2	TRBD1	TRBJ2-7	15	CASSLAGTGSYEQYF	TGTGCCAGCAGCTTGGCCGGGACAGGGTCCTACGAGCAGTACTTC
many	TRBV7-2	.	TRBJ2-7	16	CASSLVSGQVSYEQYF	TGTGCCAGCAGCTTAGTCAGCGGCCAAGTCTCCTACGAGCAGTACTTC
many	TRBV7-2	TRBD2	TRBJ2-7	14	CASSSTSDHYEQYF	TGTGCCAGCAGCTCGACTAGCGATCACTACGAGCAGTACTTC
many	TRBV7-2	.	TRBJ1-3	17	CASSPGSVGRSGNTIYF	TGTGCCAGCAGCCCGGGATCGGTGGGGAGATCTGGAAACACCATATATTTT
few	TRBV7-2	.	TRBJ2-7	16	CASSLGGGRFSYEQYF	TGTGCCAGCAGCTTAGGGGGGGGCCGATTCTCCTACGAGCAGTACTTC
many	TRBV28	.	TRBJ2-7	15	CASSFLHRAIGEQYF	TGTGCCAGCAGTTTTTTGCACAGGGCCATAGGCGAGCAGTACTTC
many	TRBV7-3	.	TRBJ2-7	15	CASSLGLSPSYEQYF	TGTGCCAGCAGCCTAGGACTATCCCCTTCCTACGAGCAGTACTTC
many	TRBV7-2	TRBD2	TRBJ2-3	18	CASSLASTSGTRKDTQYF	TGTGCCAGCAGCTTAGCGAGCACTAGCGGGACAAGGAAAGATACGCAGTATTTT
many	TRBV2	TRBD2	TRBJ2-2	15	CASSRTSGDTGELFF	TGTGCCAGCAGTAGGACTAGCGGAGACACCGGGGAGCTGTTTTTT
many	TRBV6-2/TRBV6-3	.	TRBJ1-1	13	CASRRQWNTEAFF	TGTGCCAGCAGAAGACAGTGGAACACTGAAGCTTTCTTT
many	TRBV7-2	TRBD1	TRBJ2-5	15	CASSLGQVPQETQYF	TGTGCCAGCAGCCTCGGACAGGTACCACAAGAGACCCAGTACTTC
many	TRBV7-9	.	TRBJ2-7	13	CASSSGFSYEQYF	TGTGCCAGCAGCTCCGGCTTTTCCTACGAGCAGTACTTC
many	TRBV19	.	TRBJ2-1	14	CASSIVGSRNEQFF	TGTGCCAGTAGTATAGTTGGCTCCCGAAATGAGCAGTTCTTC
many	TRBV20-1	TRBD1	TRBJ2-1	15	CSAYRPGGDSRGQFF	TGCAGTGCCTATCGACCAGGGGGCGATTCCCGTGGGCAGTTCTTC